A single sample gave rise to the 32 T cell receptor beta chains below, sequenced in a study of cytomegalovirus exposure and HLA in healthy donors. The study ran its PCR with 60 Vbeta and 13 Jbeta primers. The data were produced by immunoSEQ multiplex PCR, yet TCRdb's version contains in-frame clones alone and is incomplete. The table has approximately 110,000 clones, roughly 80% seen once; the top ten hold approximately 6.9%. The sample comprised PBMCs. The receptors here all came from a man aged 25-45 years in good health and CMV-seropositive.

The chain couples TRBV2 to TRBJ1-1, with 8 positions matching TRBD1. The germline V gene encodes CDR1 SNHLY and CDR2 FYNNEI. The ends lost 7 bases at V and 5 bases at J; junction bases unmatched: 18. This CDR3 is built from 17 residues. For the CDR3, the DNA is TGTGCCAGCAACATCGACAGGGGTCTTGGTTATAGGACTGAAGCTTTCTTT. This sequence encodes CASNIDRGLGYRTEAFF.

V usage is TRBV30 and J usage is TRBJ1-5, with 10 bases lining up with TRBD1. The germline V gene has CDR1 GTSNPN and CDR2 SVGIG (reference sequence). CDR3 size: 14 residues. Unmatched junction bases numbered 3, after V lost 5 bases and J lost 2 bases. CDR3 DNA: TGTGCCTGGGAGGACAGGGGGGGCAATCAGCCCCAGCATTTT. This codes for CAWEDRGGNQPQHF. Full variable domain (rest looked up from reference TRBV30 and TRBJ1-5): SQTIHQWPATLVQPVGSPLSLECTVEGTSNPNLYWYRQAAGRGLQLLFYSVGIGQISSEVPQNLSASRPQDRQFILSSKKLLLSDSGFYLCAWEDRGGNQPQHFGDGTRLSIL.

The chain links TRBV7-3 to TRBJ1-3, with D maybe TRBD1 (5 bases). This CDR3 is 12 amino acids long. The ends were cut back, 5 bases at V and 3 bases at J, with 5 bases in the middle. Germline V gene sequence: CDR1 SGHTA, CDR2 FQGTGA. The CDR3 DNA reads as TGTGCCAGCAGCGACAGTGGAAACACCATATATTTT. This gives the protein CASSDSGNTIYF.

This clone was counted between two and nine times. This chain joins TRBV18 and TRBJ1-2, with 8 bases that match TRBD1. The germline gives CDR1 KGHSH, CDR2 LQKENI. J gave up 3 bases and V 6 bases, and 3 bases lay outside the gene matches. The CDR3 has 13 amino acids. The CDR3 loop is CASSQTGDYGYTF. CDR3 coding DNA: TGTGCCAGCTCTCAGACAGGGGACTATGGCTACACCTTC.

This clone was seen more than once but under ten times. The chain uses TRBV19 and TRBJ1-1; D remains unclear. V was trimmed by 6 bases and J by 1 base, leaving 15 bases between them. The germline CDR1 and CDR2 sequences are LNHDA and SQIVND (reference sequence). This CDR3 is built from 15 residues. CDR3 in amino acids: CASSTPTAANTEAFF. The CDR3 DNA reads TGTGCCAGTAGCACTCCGACGGCGGCGAACACTGAAGCTTTCTTT.

This chain uses TRBV29-1 with TRBJ2-7, with D perhaps TRBD1 (5 bases). CDR3 size: 13 residues. V gave up 7 bases and J gave up 4 bases, with 17 bases separating them. CDR1 SQVTM and CDR2 ANQGSEA come from the germline V gene. The CDR3 DNA is TGCAGCGCCCTTGAGGTAGGGGCGTACGAGCAGTACTTC. It encodes CSALEVGAYEQYF.

The CDR3 bases are TGTGCCAGCAGCTTCGGGAGGGAAAAACTGTTTTTT. Its protein is CASSFGREKLFF. The chain couples TRBV11-2 to TRBJ1-4, with D unclear. This CDR3 comprises 12 residues. Germline CDR1 and CDR2: SGHAT and FQNNGV. With 3 bases removed from V and 8 bases from J, the gap between germline ends came to 7 bases.

CDR3 sequence (DNA): TGTGCCAGCAGCTTGCAGTACAGGGGGCCATACACTAATGAAAAACTGTTTTTT. Translating gives CASSLQYRGPYTNEKLFF. The V and J genes are TRBV5-6 and TRBJ1-4; TRBD1 matches 9 bases. V lost 1 base and J lost 2; bases outside the gene matches: 9. The CDR3 spans 18 residues. Germline assignment: CDR1 SGHDT and CDR2 YYEEEE.

The chain employs TRBV5-4 and TRBJ2-5, with D tentatively TRBD1 (5 bases). The V and J ends lost 2 bases and 2 bases respectively, with 10 bases between them. Germline lookup yields CDR1 SGHNT and CDR2 YYREEE (reference sequence). The CDR3 loop spans 14 amino acids. The CDR3 coding sequence is TGTGCCAGCAGCTTTGACAGACAGCAAGAGACCCAGTACTTC. Translated, it gives CASSFDRQQETQYF.

This clone has only one observation. The chain is built from TRBV12-5 and TRBJ2-1; weak D call: TRBD1 (5 bases). Germline V lookup: CDR1 LGHNT, CDR2 FRNRAP. The CDR3 length is 15 residues. The V and J ends lost 0 bases and 2 bases respectively, with 8 bases between them. The CDR3 sequence is CASGLVWGPYNEQFF. CDR3 DNA: TGTGCTAGTGGTTTGGTATGGGGCCCCTACAATGAGCAGTTCTTC. Supplemented by reference TRBV12-5 and TRBJ2-1, the full variable domain reads DARVTQTPRHKVTEMGQEVTMRCQPILGHNTVFWYRQTMMQGLELLAYFRNRAPLDDSGMPKDRFSAEMPDATLATLKIQPSEPRDSAVYFCASGLVWGPYNEQFFGPGTRLTVL.

The CDR3 sequence: CASIMNTEAFF. Here the CDR3 DNA reads TGTGCCAGTATTATGAACACTGAAGCTTTCTTT. The rearrangement links TRBV28 to TRBJ1-1; no definite D call. Trimming pared 9 bases from V and 0 bases from J, leaving 5 bases between. Germline loops: CDR1 MDHEN, CDR2 SYDVKM. The CDR3 spans 11 residues.

The chain carries TRBV5-4 and TRBJ1-1; D is ambiguous. V was cut by 0 bases and J by 6 bases, with 12 bases left in between. Germline V gene data show CDR1 as SGHNT and CDR2 as YYREEE (reference sequence). The CDR3 covers 14 residues. The CDR3 loop is CASSLGRESPEAFF. For the CDR3, the DNA is TGTGCCAGCAGCTTGGGGCGGGAGTCCCCTGAAGCTTTCTTT.

The rearrangement uses TRBV18 and TRBJ2-7; the D is unclear. Germline values: CDR1 KGHSH, CDR2 LQKENI. Trimming took 1 base from V and 1 from J, leaving 8 bases between them. There are 14 residues in the CDR3. CDR3 protein: CASSPQPVSYEQYF. The CDR3 bases are TGTGCCAGCTCACCACAGCCTGTTTCCTACGAGCAGTACTTC.

This sequence joins TRBV6-5 and TRBJ2-7; D is possibly TRBD2 (6 bases). Germline-derived CDR1 and CDR2 are MNHEY and SVGAGI. V lost 3 bases to trimming and J lost 2 bases, with 14 bases between them. The CDR3 is 15 amino acids. CDR3 region: CASSYGGMEAYEQYF. CDR3 bases: TGTGCCAGCAGTTATGGGGGGATGGAGGCCTACGAGCAGTACTTC.

The chain has TRBV6-1 and TRBJ1-6; D is possibly TRBD1 (6 bases). The CDR3 covers 17 residues. Between the trimmed V and J ends, which lost 0 bases and 4 bases, there was a span of 13 bases. CDR1 is MNHNS, CDR2 SASEGT, per germline. The CDR3 nucleotides read TGTGCCAGCAGTGAAGCGGTTCCTACAGGGTATAATTCACCCCTCCACTTT. Amino acid sequence: CASSEAVPTGYNSPLHF.

The V gene is TRBV20-1, the J gene TRBJ1-1; D is unresolved. V was trimmed by 0 bases and J by 5 bases, leaving 4 bases between them. The CDR3 runs 11 residues. The germline gives CDR1 DFQATT, CDR2 SNEGSKA (reference sequence). CDR3 sequence (DNA): TGCAGTGCTAGAGAGACAACTGAAGCTTTCTTT. Encoded protein: CSARETTEAFF.

The rearrangement joins TRBV19 to TRBJ2-5; 9 nucleotides agree with TRBD2. After removal of 3 bases from V and 4 bases from J, the junction contained 6 bases not matched to a gene. This CDR3 has 15 amino acids. The V gene's germline CDR1 is LNHDA and CDR2 SQIVND (reference sequence). This CDR3 reads CASSIPGLARETQYF. The CDR3 DNA is TGTGCCAGTAGTATCCCGGGACTAGCAAGAGAGACCCAGTACTTC. Supplemented by reference TRBV19 and TRBJ2-5, the full variable domain reads DGGITQSPKYLFRKEGQNVTLSCEQNLNHDAMYWYRQDPGQGLRLIYYSQIVNDFQKGDIAEGYSVSREKKESFPLTVTSAQKNPTAFYLCASSIPGLARETQYFGPGTRLLVL.

The chain uses TRBV6-5 and TRBJ1-1; D may be TRBD1 (5 bases). The CDR3 spans 16 residues. The V end lost 0 bases, the J end lost 0 bases, and 11 bases lay between the germline ends. Per the germline V gene, CDR1 is MNHEY and CDR2 is SVGAGI. The CDR3 sequence: CASSYSEGSMNTEAFF. CDR3 coding DNA: TGTGCCAGCAGTTACTCGGAGGGGTCCATGAACACTGAAGCTTTCTTT.

The chain recombines TRBV6-1 with TRBJ1-5; 10 nucleotides agree with TRBD1. The CDR3 contains 15 residues. Looked up from germline, CDR1 is MNHNS and CDR2 is SASEGT. The CDR3, as DNA: TGTGCATCTAATGGCGAGGGACAGGGGTATCAGCCCCAGCATTTT. This gives the protein CASNGEGQGYQPQHF.

The chain uses TRBV5-1 and TRBJ2-5, with a possible D match to TRBD1 (6 bases). Germline CDR1 is SGHRS and CDR2 is YFSETQ. The CDR3 runs to 15 residues. V was clipped by 1 base and J by 5 bases, with 15 bases between them. The CDR3 spells CASSLSNRELETQYF. The DNA of the CDR3 is TGCGCCAGCAGCTTGAGTAACAGGGAGTTGGAGACCCAGTACTTC. The full variable domain, in which reference TRBV5-1 and TRBJ2-5 provide the parts outside the CDR3, is KAGVTQTPRYLIKTRGQQVTLSCSPISGHRSVSWYQQTPGQGLQFLFEYFSETQRNKGNFPGRFSGRQFSNSRSEMNVSTLELGDSALYLCASSLSNRELETQYFGPGTRLLVL.

The chain carries TRBV25-1 and TRBJ2-5; D is ambiguous. The J call may be faulty, since TRBJ2-7 better matches the DNA end. This CDR3 comprises 13 residues. Germline CDR1 is MGHDK and CDR2 is SYGVNS. Here the CDR3 DNA reads TGTGCCACCATATCAGCAGGTGGTCTCGAGCAGTACTTC. It encodes CATISAGGLEQYF.

The J gene is TRBJ2-1, the V gene TRBV27; 10 bases fit TRBD1. CDR1 is MNHEY, CDR2 SMNVEV, per germline (reference sequence). Trimming at V came to 5 bases and at J to 8 bases, leaving 6 bases not matched to a gene. This CDR3 has 14 residues. CDR3 amino acids: CASSLRQGADEQFF. CDR3 DNA sequence: TGTGCCAGCAGTCTGAGACAGGGGGCTGATGAGCAGTTCTTC.

This chain uses TRBV4-2 with TRBJ2-1, with 7 bases lining up with TRBD2. In germline, CDR1 is LGHNA, CDR2 YNFKEQ. There are 17 residues in the CDR3. V was pared by 4 bases and J by 4 bases, with 13 bases of the junction left unmatched. As DNA, the CDR3 is TGTGCCAGCAGCCCGCTTGGGGCTAGCGGACCATACAATGAGCAGTTCTTC. Translating it yields CASSPLGASGPYNEQFF.

The rearrangement joins TRBV10-3 to TRBJ2-3; the match to TRBD2 covers 9 bases. V shed 7 bases, J shed 2 bases, and the junction held 4 bases outside the gene matches. CDR3 length: 14 amino acids. In germline, CDR1 is ENHRY, CDR2 SYGVKD. CDR3 nucleotide sequence: TGTGCCATCACCGCTAGCGGGGACACAGATACGCAGTATTTT. As protein: CAITASGDTDTQYF.

The chain links TRBV25-1 to TRBJ1-1; D is ambiguous. V was cut by 1 base and J by 1 base, with 10 bases left in between. CDR3 length: 15 amino acids. Germline CDR1 reads MGHDK; CDR2 reads SYGVNS. CDR3 loop: CASSELYARNTEAFF. CDR3 bases: TGTGCCAGCAGTGAATTGTACGCCAGGAACACTGAAGCTTTCTTT.

The chain is built from TRBV6-1 and TRBJ1-6; 8 bases align to TRBD1. The CDR3 has 15 residues. CDR1 and CDR2 (germline): MNHNS, SASEGT. Trimming removed 1 base from V and 8 bases from J; junction bases left unmatched: 4. The CDR3: CASSEGTGRDSPLHF. The CDR3 DNA sequence: TGTGCCAGCAGTGAAGGGACAGGGCGGGATTCACCCCTCCACTTT.

The chain joins TRBV11-1 to TRBJ2-7, with a weak D call TRBD2 (7 bases). V was cut by 2 bases and J by 4 bases, with 15 bases left in between. The length of the CDR3 is 15 residues. CDR1 and CDR2 from the germline V gene are SGHAT and FQDESV (reference sequence). CDR3 nucleotide sequence: TGTGCCAGCAGCTTATGGGGGGGGCCGGTTTACGAGCAGTACTTC. It yields the protein CASSLWGGPVYEQYF.

The rearrangement uses TRBV5-1 and TRBJ1-2, with D hard to call. The germline V and J ends were trimmed by 5 bases and 4 bases, with 18 bases remaining between them. Germline-derived CDR1 and CDR2 are SGHRS and YFSETQ. This CDR3 region has 15 residues. CDR3 coding DNA: TGCGCCAGCAGTTTTTCTGGAGTTAGCGGCTATGGCTACACCTTC. Translation: CASSFSGVSGYGYTF.

The chain has TRBV5-1 and TRBJ2-5; 9 bases are a match to TRBD2. The length of the CDR3 is 16 residues. J gave up 4 bases and V 0 bases, and 7 bases lay outside the gene matches. Per the germline V gene, CDR1 is SGHRS and CDR2 is YFSETQ. CDR3 in DNA: TGCGCCAGCAGCTTGGGGGCTAGCGGGGTTCGAGAGACCCAGTACTTC. Protein: CASSLGASGVRETQYF.

CDR3 bases: TGTGCCAGCAGCCCTGGGGGGACAGGGGCCCAGGGGCAGTACTTC. Its translation is CASSPGGTGAQGQYF. The chain is built from TRBV7-2 and TRBJ2-5; 10 nucleotides agree with TRBD1. Germline assignment: CDR1 SGHTA and CDR2 FQGNSA. V lost 5 bases, J lost 11 bases, and 14 bases stayed unmatched. The CDR3 covers 15 residues.

This clone was detected only a few times. J is TRBJ2-7 and V is TRBV5-1; 7 bases are a match to TRBD2. Per the germline V gene, CDR1 is SGHRS and CDR2 is YFSETQ. V shed 1 base and J 3 bases; nucleotides not matched to a gene: 7. This CDR3 contains 15 residues. The CDR3 DNA is TGCGCCAGCAGCTTGAGAGTACAGCGGGACTACGAGCAGTACTTC. This sequence encodes CASSLRVQRDYEQYF.

The chain links TRBV28 to TRBJ1-2; D gene ambiguous. V lost 3 bases and J 5 bases, leaving 13 bases between the germline ends. This CDR3 spans 14 amino acids. CDR1 is MDHEN and CDR2 is SYDVKM in the germline V gene. CDR3: CASSFPRRGYGYTF. For the CDR3, the DNA is TGTGCCAGCAGTTTCCCGCGCCGGGGATATGGCTACACCTTC.